This TCR beta chain was recorded in a study of T cell responses to AZD1222 COVID-19 vaccine. Study conclusions and caveats: Females outnumbered males among donors, who were mostly white British; clonal diversity was possibly underestimated.

This CDR3 has 17 residues. The germline V gene encodes CDR1 SGHDT and CDR2 YYEEEE. With 2 bases clipped from V and 0 bases from J, the junction kept 9 bases outside the gene matches. About this clone itself: Its target is unknown.

Libraries were prepared by immunoSEQ multiplex PCR; TCRdb keeps only in-frame clonotypes and omits some of them. The repertoire holds about 78,000 clones, with 90% as singletons. The starting material was peripheral blood, obtained 28 days after the second AZD1222 dose. V is TRBV5-6 and J is TRBJ2-7, with 9 nucleotides matching TRBD2. The TCR was taken from an adult who received the AZD1222 COVID-19 vaccine. CDR3 amino acids: CASSFRRRLAVSYEQYF. The CDR3, as DNA: TGTGCCAGCAGCTTTAGGAGAAGACTAGCGGTCTCCTACGAGCAGTACTTC.